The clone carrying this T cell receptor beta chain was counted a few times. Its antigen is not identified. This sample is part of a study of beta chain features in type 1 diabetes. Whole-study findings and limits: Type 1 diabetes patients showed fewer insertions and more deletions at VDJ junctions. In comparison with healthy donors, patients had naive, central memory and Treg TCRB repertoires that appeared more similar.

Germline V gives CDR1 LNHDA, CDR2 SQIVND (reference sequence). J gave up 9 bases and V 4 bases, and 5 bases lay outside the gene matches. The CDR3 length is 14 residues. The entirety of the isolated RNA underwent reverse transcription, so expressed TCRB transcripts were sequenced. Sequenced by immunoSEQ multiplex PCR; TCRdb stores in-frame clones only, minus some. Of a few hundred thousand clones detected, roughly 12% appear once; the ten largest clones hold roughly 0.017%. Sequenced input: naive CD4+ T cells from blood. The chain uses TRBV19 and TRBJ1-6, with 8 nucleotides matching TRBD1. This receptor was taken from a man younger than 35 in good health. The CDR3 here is CASSKAGGVSPLHF. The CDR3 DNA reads TGTGCCAGTAGTAAGGCAGGGGGCGTTTCACCCCTCCACTTT.